The 25 T cell receptor beta chains reported below all come from one sample, sequenced in a study of shared clonotypes between healthy human individuals. Profiling relied on immunoSEQ multiplex PCR, and the TCRdb table lists in-frame clones only, not all of them. The table lists 2 million to 3 million clones, roughly 93% of them singletons. Material: naive CD4+ T cells from PBMCs. Subset: CD45RA+ positively selected. Receptor source: a man aged 18-30 years in good health. Some clones in this sample may be carry-over from other donors' samples.

The CDR3 nucleotides read TGTGCCAGCAGTTACGAGTTCCGGGGACGTAACATTCAGTACTTC. It codes for CASSYEFRGRNIQYF. The chain combines TRBV6-6 with TRBJ2-4; D tentatively fits TRBD1 or TRBD2 (5 bases each). Germline loops: CDR1 MNHNY, CDR2 SVGAGI (reference sequence). V was trimmed by 2 bases and J by 7 bases, leaving 15 bases between them. The CDR3 totals 15 residues.

A remark on this clone: The identical CDR3 is also encoded by other nucleotide sequences in the sample. The chain joins TRBV28 to TRBJ2-5, with D unclear. The germline V gene encodes CDR1 MDHEN and CDR2 SYDVKM. The CDR3 has 11 amino acids. V lost 4 bases, J lost 3 bases, and 3 bases lay in between. The CDR3 sequence: CASSSKETQYF. The CDR3, as DNA: TGTGCCAGCAGTTCCAAAGAGACCCAGTACTTC. Complete variable domain (other parts from reference TRBV28 and TRBJ2-5): DVKVTQSSRYLVKRTGEKVFLECVQDMDHENMFWYRQDPGLGLRLIYFSYDVKMKEKGDIPEGYSVSREKKERFSLILESASTNQTSMYLCASSSKETQYFGPGTRLLVL.

This CDR3 is CASRTGQGTYGYTF. As DNA, the CDR3 is TGTGCCAGCAGGACGGGACAGGGTACCTATGGCTACACCTTC. The V gene is TRBV28, the J gene TRBJ1-2, with 9 bases fitting TRBD1. The CDR3 length is 14 residues. J lost 4 bases, V lost 6 bases, and 6 bases had no gene match. Germline CDR1 MDHEN, CDR2 SYDVKM.

This clone was seen a single time. Within the sample, other DNA sequences also encode this same CDR3. The chain carries TRBV9 and TRBJ2-5, with a tentative D call TRBD2 (5 bases). The CDR3 loop spans 15 amino acids. Germline V lookup: CDR1 SGDLS, CDR2 YYNGEE. Trimming took 0 bases from V and 5 from J, leaving 14 bases between them. DNA for the CDR3: TGTGCCAGCAGCGTAGATCTCGCCGGCGGGGAGACCCAGTACTTC. Its protein is CASSVDLAGGETQYF.

This chain links TRBV7-2 with TRBJ1-1; no definite D call. Germline-derived CDR1 and CDR2 are SGHTA and FQGNSA. V was pared by 2 bases and J by 0 bases, with 7 bases between. This CDR3 comprises 14 residues. DNA for the CDR3: TGTGCCAGCAGCTTACGTAGCATGAACACTGAAGCTTTCTTT. It is translated as CASSLRSMNTEAFF. The full variable domain, rest sourced from reference TRBV7-2 and TRBJ1-1, is GAGVSQSPSNKVTEKGKDVELRCDPISGHTALYWYRQSLGQGLEFLIYFQGNSAPDKSGLPSDRFSAERTGGSVSTLTIQRTQQEDSAVYLCASSLRSMNTEAFFGQGTRLTVV.

The chain joins TRBV29-1 to TRBJ1-4; D remains unclear. Per the germline V gene, CDR1 is SQVTM and CDR2 is ANQGSEA. The CDR3 covers 11 residues. V was shortened by 5 bases and J by 8 bases, with 9 bases between the two germline ends. The CDR3 region is CSVMGREKLFF. In nucleotides, the CDR3 is TGCAGCGTTATGGGCCGGGAAAAACTGTTTTTT.

In the case of this clone: Other DNA sequences in this sample translate to the same CDR3. The chain is built from TRBV14 and TRBJ1-2; D unclear. The germline CDR1 and CDR2 sequences are SGHDN and FVKESK. V lost 1 base to trimming and J lost 5 bases, with 8 bases between them. The CDR3 sequence is 13 residues long. For the CDR3, the DNA is TGTGCCAGCAGCCAAGGGACGCATTATGGCTACACCTTC. It yields the protein CASSQGTHYGYTF.

The V and J genes are TRBV9 and TRBJ2-7, with 13 bases aligning to TRBD2. The CDR3 is 14 residues long. J gave up 10 bases and V 0 bases, and 4 bases lay outside the gene matches. Germline values: CDR1 SGDLS, CDR2 YYNGEE. In nucleotides, the CDR3 is TGTGCCAGCAGCGTAGGACTAGCGGGAGGTAACCAGTACTTC. Amino acid sequence: CASSVGLAGGNQYF.

CDR3 loop: CSVADRNYGYTF. CDR3 bases: TGCAGCGTTGCAGACAGGAACTATGGCTACACCTTC. The rearrangement joins TRBV29-1 to TRBJ1-2, with a tentative D call TRBD1 (6 bases). The V end lost 4 bases, the J end lost 2 bases, and 8 bases lay between the germline ends. CDR1 and CDR2 from the germline V gene are SQVTM and ANQGSEA. This CDR3 contains 12 residues.

The CDR3 region is CASSSSGQGGETQYF. DNA of the CDR3: TGTGCCAGCAGCTCGTCGGGACAAGGAGGAGAGACCCAGTACTTC. The rearrangement joins TRBV5-5 to TRBJ2-5; D possibly corresponds to TRBD1 (6 bases). Trimming stripped 3 bases from V and 4 bases from J, with 16 bases between. CDR3 length equals 15 residues. CDR1 is SGHKS and CDR2 is YYEKEE in the germline V gene (reference sequence).

Regarding this clone: Other DNA sequences in the sample encode the same CDR3. The chain recombines TRBV4-2 with TRBJ1-3; D gene ambiguous. Germline V gene data show CDR1 as LGHNA and CDR2 as YNFKEQ. Trimming took off 3 bases at V and 1 base at J, with 10 bases between the two ends. This CDR3 has 15 amino acids. CDR3 protein: CASSQLTGSGNTIYF. DNA for the CDR3: TGTGCCAGCAGCCAGCTCACGGGGTCTGGAAACACCATATATTTT.

The chain joins TRBV5-1 to TRBJ2-1, with 8 bases matching TRBD1. Germline trimming cut 0 bases from V and 5 bases from J; bases unmatched to any gene: 7. From germline, CDR1 is SGHRS and CDR2 YFSETQ. The CDR3 spans 16 residues. Here the CDR3 reads CASSLVAGQGHNEQFF. The CDR3, as DNA: TGCGCCAGCAGCTTGGTTGCCGGACAGGGACACAATGAGCAGTTCTTC.

This clone was detected only a few times. The chain joins TRBV5-6 to TRBJ1-1, with 7 bases matching TRBD1. Germline lookup yields CDR1 SGHDT and CDR2 YYEEEE. The CDR3 spans 13 residues. The V segment lost 5 bases and the J segment 4 bases; nucleotides outside the gene matches: 5. CDR3 in amino acids: CASSSRQGTEAFF. CDR3 DNA: TGTGCCAGCAGTTCTCGACAGGGCACTGAAGCTTTCTTT.

V is TRBV19 and J is TRBJ2-1, with 9 bases lining up with TRBD2. Unmatched junction bases numbered 4, after V lost 3 bases and J lost 7 bases. Germline CDR1 and CDR2: LNHDA and SQIVND (reference sequence). The CDR3 length is 14 residues. The CDR3 sequence: CASSMGTSTNEQFF. The CDR3 bases are TGTGCCAGTAGTATGGGGACTAGCACTAATGAGCAGTTCTTC. The full variable domain, rest sourced from reference TRBV19 and TRBJ2-1, is DGGITQSPKYLFRKEGQNVTLSCEQNLNHDAMYWYRQDPGQGLRLIYYSQIVNDFQKGDIAEGYSVSREKKESFPLTVTSAQKNPTAFYLCASSMGTSTNEQFFGPGTRLTVL.

The genes are TRBV6-6 and TRBJ1-1; D not certain. Deletions cut 4 bases from V and 4 bases from J, with 10 bases between. The germline V gene encodes CDR1 MNHNY and CDR2 SVGAGI (reference sequence). The CDR3 consists of 13 residues. CDR3 sequence reads: CASSSGLGTEAFF. In DNA, the CDR3 is TGTGCCAGCAGTTCAGGACTCGGCACTGAAGCTTTCTTT.

The rearrangement links TRBV7-2 to TRBJ2-1; no definite D call. This CDR3 contains 14 residues. V lost 7 bases and J lost 0, with 10 bases in between. Germline-derived CDR1 and CDR2 are SGHTA and FQGNSA. This CDR3 reads CASTLYRSYNEQFF. For the CDR3, the DNA is TGTGCCAGCACCCTATACCGCTCCTACAATGAGCAGTTCTTC.

V is TRBV19 and J is TRBJ1-1; 8 bases map to TRBD1. CDR3 length: 15 amino acids. From germline, CDR1 is LNHDA and CDR2 SQIVND (reference sequence). V lost 3 bases, J lost 3 bases, and 6 bases stayed unmatched. CDR3 loop: CASSIYRGKDTEAFF. The CDR3 DNA sequence: TGTGCCAGTAGTATTTACAGGGGGAAGGACACTGAAGCTTTCTTT.

The chain uses TRBV29-1 and TRBJ2-5; D unclear. Germline CDR1 SQVTM, CDR2 ANQGSEA. Trimming left V 6 bases short and J 1 base short, with 12 bases between. This CDR3 contains 13 residues. Written as DNA, the CDR3 is TGCAGCGTGTCCAAGGGATTCCAAGAGACCCAGTACTTC. It codes for CSVSKGFQETQYF.

Details on this clone: This CDR3 is also generated by other DNA sequences in the sample. The J gene is TRBJ2-3, the V gene TRBV5-1; D is perhaps TRBD1 (5 bases). Germline V gene lookup returns CDR1 SGHRS and CDR2 YFSETQ. The CDR3 covers 14 residues. V lost 4 bases and J lost 3, with 12 bases in between. The CDR3 reads CASSPGQGTDTQYF. Written as DNA, the CDR3 is TGCGCCAGCAGCCCTGGGCAGGGTACAGATACGCAGTATTTT.

The CDR3 loop is CASSLTSGRPEWKYF. The CDR3, as DNA: TGTGCCAGCAGTTTAACTAGCGGGAGACCGGAGTGGAAGTACTTC. The V gene is TRBV28, the J gene TRBJ2-7; 11 positions match TRBD2. Unmatched junction bases numbered 11, after V lost 2 bases and J lost 11 bases. Germline-derived CDR1 and CDR2 are MDHEN and SYDVKM. The CDR3 spans 15 residues.

The V gene is TRBV4-2, the J gene TRBJ2-7, with 12 nucleotides matching TRBD2. The germline CDR1 and CDR2 sequences are LGHNA and YNFKEQ. Unmatched junction bases numbered 4, after V lost 1 base and J lost 3 bases. The length of the CDR3 is 16 residues. The chain's CDR3 is CASSQAGLAGSYEQYF. The CDR3, as DNA: TGTGCCAGCAGCCAAGCGGGACTAGCGGGCAGCTACGAGCAGTACTTC.

In its sample, this clone was seen once. Other nucleotide sequences in the sample specify the same CDR3. The V call is TRBV19, the J call TRBJ1-1; D perhaps matches TRBD1 (5 bases). Looked up from germline, CDR1 is LNHDA and CDR2 is SQIVND (reference sequence). The CDR3 is made up of 13 amino acids. The V gene lost 4 bases and the J gene lost 2 bases, with 8 bases spanning the gap. CDR3 loop: CASSTGTNTEAFF. The DNA of the CDR3 is TGTGCCAGTAGTACCGGGACCAACACTGAAGCTTTCTTT.

V gene TRBV29-1 combines with J gene TRBJ1-2, with 7 bases aligning to TRBD1. V trimming: 6 bases; J trimming: 0 bases; junction bases outside the gene matches: 7. The CDR3 length is 14 residues. In germline, CDR1 is SQVTM, CDR2 ANQGSEA. Here the CDR3 reads CSVTRDSANYGYTF. In nucleotides, the CDR3 is TGCAGCGTGACCCGGGACAGCGCTAACTATGGCTACACCTTC.

This clone was found once. Other nucleotide sequences in the sample specify the same CDR3. V and J are TRBV5-1 and TRBJ2-3; D may be TRBD2 (6 bases). V lost 0 bases and J 0 bases, leaving 8 bases between the germline ends. Per germline, CDR1 SGHRS and CDR2 YFSETQ. CDR3 length: 15 amino acids. The CDR3 DNA is TGCGCCAGCAGCTTGGTCGGGGGAAGCACAGATACGCAGTATTTT. This encodes CASSLVGGSTDTQYF.

The chain employs TRBV11-2 and TRBJ2-2; tentatively, D is TRBD1 (5 bases). CDR3 size: 16 residues. Germline loops: CDR1 SGHAT, CDR2 FQNNGV. V was clipped by 2 bases and J by 0 bases, with 10 bases between them. The CDR3 bases are TGTGCCAGCAGCTTATTCCGGACACCGAACACCGGGGAGCTGTTTTTT. Amino acids: CASSLFRTPNTGELFF.